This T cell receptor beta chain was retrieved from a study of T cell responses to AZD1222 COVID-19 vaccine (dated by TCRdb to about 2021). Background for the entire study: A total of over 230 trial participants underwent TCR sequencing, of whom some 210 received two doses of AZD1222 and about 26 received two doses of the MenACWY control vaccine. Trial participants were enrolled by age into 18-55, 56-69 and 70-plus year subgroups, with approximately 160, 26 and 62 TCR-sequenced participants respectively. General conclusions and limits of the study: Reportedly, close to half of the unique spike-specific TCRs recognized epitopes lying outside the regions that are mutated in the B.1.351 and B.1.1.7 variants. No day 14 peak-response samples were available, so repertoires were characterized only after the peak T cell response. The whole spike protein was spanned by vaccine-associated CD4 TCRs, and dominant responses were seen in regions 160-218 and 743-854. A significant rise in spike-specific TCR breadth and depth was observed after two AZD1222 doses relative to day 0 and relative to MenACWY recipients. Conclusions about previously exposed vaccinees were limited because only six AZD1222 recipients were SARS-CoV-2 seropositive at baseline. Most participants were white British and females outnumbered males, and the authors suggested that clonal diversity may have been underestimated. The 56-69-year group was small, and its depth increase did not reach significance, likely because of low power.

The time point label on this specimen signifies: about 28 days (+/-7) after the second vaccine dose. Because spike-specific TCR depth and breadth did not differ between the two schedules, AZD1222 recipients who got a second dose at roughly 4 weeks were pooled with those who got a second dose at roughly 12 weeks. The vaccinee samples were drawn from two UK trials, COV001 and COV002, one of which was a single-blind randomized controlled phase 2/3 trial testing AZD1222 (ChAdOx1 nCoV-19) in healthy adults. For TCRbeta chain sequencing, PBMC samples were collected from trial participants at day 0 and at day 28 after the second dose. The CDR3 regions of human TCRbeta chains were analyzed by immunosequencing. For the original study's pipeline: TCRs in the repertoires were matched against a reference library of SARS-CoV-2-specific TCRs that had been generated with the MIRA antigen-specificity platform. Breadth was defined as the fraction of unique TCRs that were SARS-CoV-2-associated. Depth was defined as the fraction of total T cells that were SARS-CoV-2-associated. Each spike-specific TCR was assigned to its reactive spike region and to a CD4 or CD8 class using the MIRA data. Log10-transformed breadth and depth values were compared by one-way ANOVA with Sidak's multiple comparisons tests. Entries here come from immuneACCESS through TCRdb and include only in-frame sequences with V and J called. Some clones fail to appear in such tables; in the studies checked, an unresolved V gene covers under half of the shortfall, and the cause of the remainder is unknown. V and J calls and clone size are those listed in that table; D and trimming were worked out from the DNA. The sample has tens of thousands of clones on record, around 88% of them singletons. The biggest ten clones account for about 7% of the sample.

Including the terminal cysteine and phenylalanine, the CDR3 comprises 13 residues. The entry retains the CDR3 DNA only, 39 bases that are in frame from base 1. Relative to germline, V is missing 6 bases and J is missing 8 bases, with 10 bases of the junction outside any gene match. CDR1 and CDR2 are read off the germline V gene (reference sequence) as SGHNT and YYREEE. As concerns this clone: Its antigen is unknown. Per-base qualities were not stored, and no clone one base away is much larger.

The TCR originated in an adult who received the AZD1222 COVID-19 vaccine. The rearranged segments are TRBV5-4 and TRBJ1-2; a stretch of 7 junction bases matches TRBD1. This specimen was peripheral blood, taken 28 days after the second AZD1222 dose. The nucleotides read TGTGCCAGCACCTCACAGGGGCCGGAGGGCTACACCTTC. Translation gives CASTSQGPEGYTF.